The 18 T cell receptor beta chains given below trace back to one sample, sequenced in a study of long-term antiretroviral therapy in people with HIV. Survey-level resolution applied to immunoSEQ assay v3.0. The protocol was immunoSEQ multiplex PCR, while the TCRdb copy is restricted to in-frame clones and leaves out a portion. The sample holds 35,000 to 40,000 clones, 65% to 90% seen once. Sequencing was performed on unsorted PBMCs, taken 0.3 years after starting antiretroviral therapy. Receptors originate from a young man with HIV.

This chain uses TRBV7-3 with TRBJ2-3; TRBD2 aligns across 8 bases. Germline CDR1 SGHTA, CDR2 FQGTGA. Trimming at V came to 6 bases and at J to 1 base, leaving 3 bases not matched to a gene. This CDR3 is built from 14 residues. This chain's CDR3 is CASSSGTGTDTQYF. The CDR3 bases are TGTGCCAGCAGTAGCGGGACTGGCACAGATACGCAGTATTTT.

This chain links TRBV5-1 with TRBJ2-7; 9 nucleotides align to TRBD2. The germline gives CDR1 SGHRS, CDR2 YFSETQ. This CDR3 is built from 14 residues. J was trimmed by 6 bases and V by 4 bases; bases with no gene match: 8. As DNA, the CDR3 is TGCGCCAGCAGCGTGCTTGCGGGAGGGGCCGAGCAGTACTTC. Translating it yields CASSVLAGGAEQYF.

This sequence joins TRBV5-1 and TRBJ1-2; 8 bases are shared with TRBD1. J gave up 14 bases and V 4 bases, and 13 bases lay outside the gene matches. Germline assignment: CDR1 SGHRS and CDR2 YFSETQ. The CDR3 totals 13 residues. The CDR3 DNA sequence: TGCGCCAGCAGCCCCCAGGGGGCGCGCGGGTGGACCTTC. Translation: CASSPQGARGWTF.

The rearrangement joins TRBV5-4 to TRBJ2-2; TRBD1 or TRBD2 may be the D gene (6 bases each). The CDR3 loop spans 16 amino acids. The germline V gene encodes CDR1 SGHNT and CDR2 YYREEE (reference sequence). Trimming pared 1 base from V and 5 bases from J, leaving 15 bases between. CDR3 residues: CASSLMGGAGTGELFF. The CDR3 DNA reads TGTGCCAGCAGCTTGATGGGGGGCGCGGGAACCGGGGAGCTGTTTTTT.

The chain combines TRBV7-3 with TRBJ2-2; TRBD2 matches 12 bases. Germline V CDR1 and CDR2: SGHTA, FQGTGA. J lost 4 bases, V lost 4 bases, and 1 base had no gene match. The CDR3 extends over 15 amino acids. As DNA, the CDR3 is TGTGCCAGCAGCTCGGGACTAGCGGGCACCGGGGAGCTGTTTTTT. Its translation: CASSSGLAGTGELFF.

This chain uses TRBV5-1 with TRBJ2-1; TRBD1 aligns across 7 bases. The J segment lost 14 bases and the V segment lost 0 bases, leaving 5 bases of the junction unmatched. From germline, CDR1 is SGHRS and CDR2 YFSETQ. The CDR3 covers 12 residues. The CDR3 DNA reads TGCGCCAGCAGCTTGGCTCCCGGGACAGAGTTCTTC. It translates to CASSLAPGTEFF.

The gene calls are TRBV5-5 and TRBJ2-3, with TRBD1 identical over 8 bases. This CDR3 has 14 residues. CDR1 is SGHKS and CDR2 is YYEKEE in the germline V gene (reference sequence). J gave up 2 bases and V 1 base, and 0 bases lay outside the gene matches. The CDR3 is CASSLQGATDTQYF. The CDR3 DNA is TGTGCCAGCAGCTTGCAGGGGGCCACAGATACGCAGTATTTT.

The CDR3 nucleotides are TGTGCCAGCTCCTGGGGAAGAGAAAAGTATGGCTACACCTTC. This gives the protein CASSWGREKYGYTF. The V and J genes are TRBV2 and TRBJ1-2; D not certain. The CDR3 extends over 14 amino acids. Deletions cut 8 bases from V and 5 bases from J, with 18 bases between. The germline gives CDR1 SNHLY, CDR2 FYNNEI.

The chain links TRBV10-3 to TRBJ2-2, with TRBD2 matching over 9 bases. The CDR3 sequence is 18 residues long. Germline V gene sequence: CDR1 ENHRY, CDR2 SYGVKD. Trimming removed 2 bases from V and 6 bases from J; junction bases left unmatched: 13. The CDR3 nucleotides are TGTGCCATCAGTGAGGTGGATAGCGGGAGATTTTTGGCCGGGGAGCTGTTTTTT. As protein: CAISEVDSGRFLAGELFF.

The chain couples TRBV27 to TRBJ1-1; possibly TRBD1 for D (6 bases). Germline CDR1 and CDR2: MNHEY and SMNVEV (reference sequence). This CDR3 has 14 amino acids. V was pared by 2 bases and J by 5 bases, with 12 bases between. The CDR3 region is CASSLNRVRTEAFF. The CDR3, as DNA: TGTGCCAGCAGTTTAAACAGGGTCAGGACTGAAGCTTTCTTT.

This chain links TRBV21-1 with TRBJ2-7; the DNA was not compared with TRBD1, the D call given in the table. TRBV21-1 is recorded as a pseudogene. The CDR3 is made up of 16 amino acids. The CDR3 spells CASSKGQRGYPYEQYF. DNA of the CDR3: TGTGCCAGCAGCAAAGGTCAAAGGGGGTACCCTTACGAGCAGTACTTC.

The chain links TRBV7-8 to TRBJ2-3, with TRBD2 matching over 8 bases. The CDR3 length is 19 residues. Germline CDR1 SGHVS, CDR2 FQNEAQ. Unmatched junction bases numbered 13, after V lost 0 bases and J lost 2 bases. CDR3 protein: CASSLALQRGRPSTDTQYF. The CDR3 DNA reads TGTGCCAGCAGCTTAGCGCTTCAGCGGGGGCGCCCCTCCACAGATACGCAGTATTTT.

V is TRBV18 and J is TRBJ1-5; D may be TRBD1 (5 bases). CDR3 length: 14 residues. Germline values: CDR1 KGHSH, CDR2 LQKENI. Trimming left V 3 bases short and J 5 bases short, with 11 bases between. The CDR3 region is CASSPFGADQPQHF. The CDR3 bases are TGTGCCAGCTCACCGTTTGGGGCAGATCAGCCCCAGCATTTT. The complete variable domain, with remaining parts taken from reference TRBV18 and TRBJ1-5, reads NAGVMQNPRHLVRRRGQEARLRCSPMKGHSHVYWYRQLPEEGLKFMVYLQKENIIDESGMPKERFSAEFPKEGPSILRIQQVVRGDSAAYFCASSPFGADQPQHFGDGTRLSIL.

This clone was observed a few times. The chain recombines TRBV7-9 with TRBJ1-5; a weak D match, TRBD1 (5 bases). Germline loops: CDR1 SEHNR, CDR2 FQNEAQ (reference sequence). This CDR3 is built from 14 residues. V was clipped by 5 bases and J by 7 bases, with 15 bases between them. CDR3 in amino acids: CASSDRTRGQPQHF. CDR3 nucleotide sequence: TGTGCCAGCAGCGACCGGACAAGGGGACAGCCCCAGCATTTT.

The chain recombines TRBV30 with TRBJ1-5, with 8 bases fitting TRBD1. The ends lost 4 bases at V and 0 bases at J; junction bases unmatched: 11. The CDR3 covers 17 residues. Germline values: CDR1 GTSNPN, CDR2 SVGIG (reference sequence). In DNA form, the CDR3 reads TGTGCCTGGAATCCCCCCCCCGGGACAGGTAGCAATCAGCCCCAGCATTTT. Translation: CAWNPPPGTGSNQPQHF.

The chain carries TRBV7-3 and TRBJ1-1; possible D gene TRBD1, 6 bases. The germline gives CDR1 SGHTA, CDR2 FQGTGA. V lost 5 bases, J lost 1 base, and 8 bases lay in between. This CDR3 is built from 13 residues. Written as DNA, the CDR3 is TGTGCCAGCAGCCAGGGGCCGAACACTGAAGCTTTCTTT. This sequence encodes CASSQGPNTEAFF.

This rearrangement joins TRBV5-4 to TRBJ2-1; tentative D call: TRBD2 (6 bases). The germline gives CDR1 SGHNT, CDR2 YYREEE (reference sequence). V lost 3 bases to trimming and J lost 7 bases, with 17 bases between them. The CDR3 is made up of 15 amino acids. The CDR3 spells CASSSPWRGRNEQFF. Here the CDR3 DNA reads TGTGCCAGCAGCTCCCCATGGCGGGGCAGGAATGAGCAGTTCTTC.

The count of this clone is one. J is TRBJ1-2 and V is TRBV19; 11 bases line up with TRBD1. Per germline, CDR1 LNHDA and CDR2 SQIVND (reference sequence). The CDR3 runs 15 residues. The junction had 9 bases not matched to a gene; V was cut back by 6 bases and J by 6 bases. The CDR3 nucleotides read TGTGCCAGTAGGCCCCCGGACAGGGGGCGGAATGGCTACACCTTC. It is translated as CASRPPDRGRNGYTF.